Listed below are T cell receptor beta chains from one sample, sequenced in a study of tumor-infiltrating lymphocytes in localized non-small cell lung cancer. Repertoires were generated with immunoSEQ multiplex PCR, while TCRdb's copy carries only in-frame clones and drops some. The sample lists over 12,000 clones; 80% to 90% were seen once. The sequenced material came from lung tumor tissue. The receptors here all came from a human donor with non-small cell lung cancer. The CDR3 runs from the conserved cysteine through the conserved F or W. D genes are given only for firm matches. The size entry is marked missing in some rows and otherwise reads once, few, many or a size class.

d_call	v_call	j_call	clone_size	cdr3_aa	cdr3_nt
-	TRBV27	TRBJ2-7	-	CASSSSGEVGEQYF	TGTGCCAGCAGTTCATCAGGGGAGGTCGGCGAGCAGTACTTC
-	TRBV28	TRBJ2-7	-	CASLGGEQYF	TGTGCCAGCCTGGGGGGTGAGCAGTACTTC
-	TRBV28	TRBJ2-1	-	CASSLRGRNEQFF	TGTGCCAGCAGTTTAAGGGGCCGCAATGAGCAGTTCTTC
TRBD1	TRBV27	TRBJ1-1	-	CASSFRGVSLPTEAFF	TGTGCCAGCAGTTTCAGGGGGGTGTCTCTCCCCACTGAAGCTTTCTTT
TRBD1	TRBV4-1	TRBJ2-2	-	CASSQVFGQGASNTGELFF	TGCGCCAGCAGCCAAGTATTCGGACAGGGGGCTTCGAACACCGGGGAGCTGTTTTTT
-	TRBV18	TRBJ2-5	-	CASSQNAQETQYF	TGTGCCAGCTCCCAGAACGCCCAAGAGACCCAGTACTTC
TRBD1	TRBV10-3	TRBJ1-3	-	CAISEPDRGDGNTIYF	TGTGCCATCAGTGAGCCAGACAGGGGAGATGGAAACACCATATATTTT
-	TRBV7-2	TRBJ2-5	-	CASSLARAETQYF	TGTGCCAGCAGCTTAGCCAGGGCGGAGACCCAGTACTTC
-	TRBV7-6	TRBJ1-4	-	CASSLNYREKLFF	TGTGCCAGCAGCTTAAACTATCGCGAAAAACTGTTTTTT
TRBD1	TRBV5-1	TRBJ1-4	-	CASSLQGQGGNEKLFF	TGCGCCAGCAGCCTCCAAGGACAGGGAGGTAATGAAAAACTGTTTTTT
-	TRBV30	TRBJ2-6	-	CAWSPRGDVLTF	TGTGCCTGGTCCCCCAGAGGTGACGTCCTGACTTTC
TRBD1	TRBV5-1	TRBJ2-7	-	CASSPGTGPGYEQYF	TGCGCCAGCAGCCCCGGGACAGGGCCTGGCTACGAGCAGTACTTC
TRBD1	TRBV30	TRBJ1-3	-	CAWSVDRARGNTIYF	TGTGCCTGGAGCGTTGACAGGGCGAGAGGAAACACCATATATTTT
-	TRBV7-6	TRBJ2-5	-	CASSPIPDETQYF	TGTGCCAGCAGCCCAATCCCCGACGAGACCCAGTACTTC
-	TRBV7-8	TRBJ2-7	-	CASSLFMARPVSYEQYF	TGTGCCAGCAGCTTATTTATGGCCAGACCTGTTTCCTACGAGCAGTACTTC
-	TRBV6-6	TRBJ2-5	-	CASSSRMEGETQYF	TGTGCCAGCAGTTCCCGAATGGAGGGAGAGACCCAGTACTTC
-	TRBV2	TRBJ2-7	once	CASSEGPFGEQYF	TGTGCCAGCAGTGAAGGACCATTCGGGGAGCAGTACTTC
-	TRBV9	TRBJ1-1	-	CASSAIPLDTEAFF	TGTGCCAGCAGCGCCATCCCGTTGGACACTGAAGCTTTCTTT
-	TRBV28	TRBJ2-3	-	CASTRAGDTQYF	TGTGCCAGCACTAGGGCGGGAGATACGCAGTATTTT
TRBD1	TRBV7-6	TRBJ1-4	-	CASSPAYGDRAEKLFF	TGTGCCAGCAGCCCCGCGTACGGGGACAGGGCGGAAAAACTGTTTTTT
-	TRBV18	TRBJ2-7	-	CASSQNWGTVAEQYF	TGTGCCAGCTCTCAAAACTGGGGGACGGTCGCCGAGCAGTACTTC
TRBD1	TRBV27	TRBJ1-2	-	CASSPRQTGAYGYTF	TGTGCCAGCAGTCCTCGACAGACAGGGGCCTATGGCTACACCTTC
-	TRBV29-1	TRBJ1-1	once	CSFRWNTEAFF	TGCAGCTTTCGGTGGAACACTGAAGCTTTCTTT
-	TRBV2	TRBJ1-5	-	CASTRDSNQPQHF	TGTGCCAGCACTCGCGATAGCAATCAGCCCCAGCATTTT
-	TRBV27	TRBJ1-5	-	CASTPLNSNQPQHF	TGTGCCAGCACTCCGTTAAATAGCAATCAGCCCCAGCATTTT
-	TRBV21-1	TRBJ2-5	-	CASWETQYF	TGTGCCAGCTGGGAGACCCAGTACTTC
TRBD1	TRBV28	TRBJ1-4	-	CASSPSGQGGEKLFF	TGTGCCAGCAGTCCGAGTGGGCAGGGGGGTGAAAAACTGTTTTTT
TRBD1	TRBV5-4	TRBJ1-4	-	CASSSRQGEKLFF	TGTGCCAGCAGCTCCCGACAGGGAGAAAAACTGTTTTTT
-	TRBV18	TRBJ1-5	-	CASSSGGVRDQPQHF	TGTGCCAGCTCCTCCGGGGGGGTGAGGGATCAGCCCCAGCATTTT
-	TRBV29-1	TRBJ1-2	-	CSVAGGTYGYTF	TGCAGCGTTGCTGGGGGAACGTATGGCTACACCTTC
-	TRBV5-6	TRBJ2-6	few	CASSPLASSGANVLTF	TGTGCCAGCAGCCCACTGGCGAGCTCTGGGGCCAACGTCCTGACTTTC
TRBD1	TRBV6-6	TRBJ2-3	once	CASSLPDREDTQYF	TGTGCCAGCAGTCTCCCGGACAGGGAAGATACGCAGTATTTT
-	TRBV6-4	TRBJ1-1	-	CASSPTRPSSARGDEAFF	TGTGCCAGCAGTCCCACTAGACCAAGTTCGGCAAGAGGTGATGAAGCTTTCTTT
-	TRBV5-4	TRBJ2-5	-	CASSPVLGQQETQYF	TGTGCCAGCAGTCCCGTCCTCGGACAGCAAGAGACCCAGTACTTC
TRBD1	TRBV7-8	TRBJ2-7	few	CASSYRQGREQYF	TGTGCCAGCAGCTATAGACAGGGGAGAGAGCAGTACTTC
-	TRBV14	TRBJ1-2	-	CASSPGPIRQPPNYGYTF	TGTGCCAGCAGCCCCGGTCCCATCCGACAGCCCCCTAACTATGGCTACACCTTC
-	TRBV30	TRBJ1-6	-	CAWSPHSSYNSPLHF	TGTGCCTGGAGTCCCCATAGCTCCTATAATTCACCCCTCCACTTT